Shown below are 19 T cell receptor beta chains from a single sample sequenced in a study of radiotherapy plus CTLA-4 blockade in lung cancer. Profiling relied on immunoSEQ multiplex PCR, and the TCRdb table lists in-frame clones only, not all of them. The sample shows approximately 53,000 clones, around 84% of them seen only once. Sequences were derived from peripheral blood, sampled from a patient treated with radiotherapy plus ipilimumab. The receptor set was obtained from a human donor with non-small cell lung cancer whose response to radiotherapy plus ipilimumab could not be evaluated.

The chain is built from TRBV9 and TRBJ2-3; no reliable D call. Germline V gene lookup returns CDR1 SGDLS and CDR2 YYNGEE. The CDR3 has 13 residues. V dropped 0 bases and J dropped 4 bases, with 6 bases sitting between them. The CDR3 nucleotides read TGTGCCAGCAGCGTAGTAATTGCAGATACGCAGTATTTT. Protein: CASSVVIADTQYF.

This clone has only one observation. CDR3 in amino acids: CASSERQGTSYEQYF. The CDR3 DNA reads TGTGCCAGCAGTGAAAGACAGGGAACCTCCTACGAGCAGTACTTC. The V gene is TRBV2, the J gene TRBJ2-7; 7 bases agree with TRBD1. The CDR3 loop spans 15 amino acids. J was trimmed by 0 bases and V by 2 bases; bases with no gene match: 4. The V gene's germline CDR1 is SNHLY and CDR2 FYNNEI.

The chain joins TRBV7-9 to TRBJ2-7; D is undetermined. Germline CDR1 and CDR2: SEHNR and FQNEAQ (reference sequence). Trimming took 5 bases from V and 5 from J, leaving 13 bases between them. The CDR3 is 13 amino acids. CDR3 amino acids: CASSPNLPDEQYF. In nucleotides, the CDR3 is TGTGCCAGCAGCCCGAACCTCCCGGACGAGCAGTACTTC.

The chain is built from TRBV7-2 and TRBJ2-7; D ambiguous. The CDR3 runs to 13 residues. The V and J ends lost 0 bases and 4 bases respectively, with 7 bases between them. Germline values: CDR1 SGHTA, CDR2 FQGNSA. The CDR3 DNA sequence: TGTGCCAGCAGCTTAGCGGCACCATACGAGCAGTACTTC. Protein sequence: CASSLAAPYEQYF.

V is TRBV6-1 and J is TRBJ2-2; D is unresolved. V lost 7 bases to trimming and J lost 3 bases, with 15 bases between them. From germline, CDR1 is MNHNS and CDR2 SASEGT. The CDR3 is made up of 15 amino acids. In DNA, the CDR3 is TGTGCCAGCACCTCGATGATAGCCCACACCGGGGAGCTGTTTTTT. Translation: CASTSMIAHTGELFF.

The chain has TRBV6-5 and TRBJ2-1; D is unresolved. Germline CDR1 is MNHEY and CDR2 is SVGAGI. V shed 4 bases and J shed 0 bases, with 10 bases lying between them. There are 15 residues in the CDR3. CDR3 region: CASSSQRSSYNEQFF. The CDR3 coding sequence is TGTGCCAGCAGTTCGCAGCGTAGCTCCTACAATGAGCAGTTCTTC.

This clone was picked up one time. The J gene is TRBJ1-1, the V gene TRBV2; 8 positions match TRBD1. CDR3 length: 13 amino acids. CDR1 is SNHLY, CDR2 FYNNEI, per germline. Trimming took 7 bases from V and 4 from J; bases not matched to a gene: 5. CDR3 region: CASNQGAGTEAFF. The CDR3 bases are TGTGCCAGCAATCAGGGGGCCGGCACTGAAGCTTTCTTT.

The V and J genes are TRBV7-6 and TRBJ2-5; 7 nucleotides match TRBD1. J gave up 5 bases and V 1 base, and 7 bases lay outside the gene matches. Germline V lookup: CDR1 SGHVS, CDR2 FNYEAQ. The CDR3 is 15 amino acids. The CDR3 is CASSLVQGIGETQYF. CDR3 in DNA: TGTGCCAGCAGCTTAGTACAGGGGATCGGCGAGACCCAGTACTTC.

This sequence joins TRBV28 and TRBJ2-3; the match to TRBD1 covers 9 bases. Per the germline V gene, CDR1 is MDHEN and CDR2 is SYDVKM. The CDR3 loop spans 19 amino acids. Losses at the gene ends were 0 bases for V and 3 bases for J; bases not matched to a gene: 13. The CDR3 region has the DNA TGTGCCAGCAGTTTATGGGGGGAGGGGACAGGGATGAAAACAGATACGCAGTATTTT. It encodes CASSLWGEGTGMKTDTQYF.

This rearrangement joins TRBV6-5 to TRBJ1-1; D is ambiguous. The CDR3 covers 15 residues. The V gene lost 8 bases and the J gene lost 0 bases, with 16 bases spanning the gap. The germline CDR1 and CDR2 sequences are MNHEY and SVGAGI. The chain's CDR3 is CASLGVGRMNTEAFF. The CDR3 region has the DNA TGTGCCAGCCTCGGGGTCGGAAGAATGAACACTGAAGCTTTCTTT.

This clone was seen a handful of times. V usage is TRBV14 and J usage is TRBJ2-4; TRBD2 is a possible D gene (6 bases). Germline V gene data show CDR1 as SGHDN and CDR2 as FVKESK. Between the trimmed V and J ends, which lost 0 bases and 3 bases, there was a span of 24 bases. The CDR3 totals 20 residues. CDR3 protein: CASSQDWSRAIMEGKNIQYF. CDR3 nucleotide sequence: TGTGCCAGCAGCCAAGATTGGAGCAGGGCAATAATGGAGGGCAAAAACATTCAGTACTTC.

The chain carries TRBV5-1 and TRBJ2-5, with D uncertain. This CDR3 has 12 residues. CDR1 is SGHRS, CDR2 YFSETQ, per germline. V lost 4 bases to trimming and J lost 5 bases, with 9 bases between them. This CDR3 reads CASSPSSETQYF. The CDR3 DNA sequence: TGCGCCAGCAGCCCTAGTAGTGAGACCCAGTACTTC.

The rearrangement uses TRBV14 and TRBJ1-5; D call uncertain. The V gene's germline CDR1 is SGHDN and CDR2 FVKESK. Trimming shortened V by 1 base and J by 1 base, and 11 bases separated the two germline ends. The CDR3 spans 16 residues. The CDR3 is CASSQVMGQSNQPQHF. DNA of the CDR3: TGTGCCAGCAGCCAAGTAATGGGCCAGAGCAATCAGCCCCAGCATTTT.

This sequence joins TRBV19 and TRBJ2-1; TRBD1 is a possible D gene (7 bases). V gave up 5 bases and J gave up 4 bases, with 15 bases separating them. The germline gives CDR1 LNHDA, CDR2 SQIVND (reference sequence). CDR3 length: 15 amino acids. CDR3 region: CASSGQGDLYNEQFF. CDR3 in DNA: TGTGCCAGTAGTGGGCAGGGGGACTTATACAATGAGCAGTTCTTC.

The V and J genes are TRBV5-5 and TRBJ2-1; possibly TRBD1 for D (6 bases). This CDR3 has 14 amino acids. Per germline, CDR1 SGHKS and CDR2 YYEKEE (reference sequence). The V end lost 4 bases, the J end lost 3 bases, and 11 bases lay between the germline ends. This CDR3 is CASSTGTRYNEQFF. CDR3 nucleotide sequence: TGTGCCAGCAGCACCGGGACACGCTACAATGAGCAGTTCTTC. Full variable domain (outside the CDR3, taken from reference TRBV5-5 and TRBJ2-1): DAGVTQSPTHLIKTRGQQVTLRCSPISGHKSVSWYQQVLGQGPQFIFQYYEKEERGRGNFPDRFSARQFPNYSSELNVNALLLGDSALYLCASSTGTRYNEQFFGPGTRLTVL.

This chain links TRBV4-2 with TRBJ1-1, with TRBD1 identical over 7 bases. The CDR3 totals 18 residues. V trimming: 0 bases; J trimming: 2 bases; junction bases outside the gene matches: 12. Germline CDR1 reads LGHNA; CDR2 reads YNFKEQ. The CDR3 sequence is CASSQEAQGYRYNTEAFF. DNA for the CDR3: TGTGCCAGCAGCCAAGAGGCACAGGGGTATCGGTATAACACTGAAGCTTTCTTT.

The rearrangement joins TRBV6-5 to TRBJ1-5, with D unresolved. The CDR3 totals 14 residues. Germline-derived CDR1 and CDR2 are MNHEY and SVGAGI. With 6 bases removed from V and 4 bases from J, the gap between germline ends came to 13 bases. The CDR3 reads CASSMTGGNQPQHF. For the CDR3, the DNA is TGTGCCAGCAGCATGACGGGAGGAAATCAGCCCCAGCATTTT.

The chain has TRBV27 and TRBJ1-5, with unresolved D. Per germline, CDR1 MNHEY and CDR2 SMNVEV (reference sequence). The CDR3 runs 16 residues. Deletions cut 2 bases from V and 5 bases from J, with 16 bases between. CDR3 sequence: CASSLRALLRDQPQHF. In DNA form, the CDR3 reads TGTGCCAGCAGTTTACGCGCCCTACTGAGGGATCAGCCCCAGCATTTT.

The genes are TRBV6-5 and TRBJ2-4, with D possibly matching TRBD2 (6 bases). This CDR3 is built from 15 residues. V lost 0 bases, J lost 0 bases, and 6 bases lay in between. CDR1 MNHEY and CDR2 SVGAGI come from the germline V gene. In DNA form, the CDR3 reads TGTGCCAGCAGTTACTCGGGGGGAGCCAAAAACATTCAGTACTTC. It codes for CASSYSGGAKNIQYF.